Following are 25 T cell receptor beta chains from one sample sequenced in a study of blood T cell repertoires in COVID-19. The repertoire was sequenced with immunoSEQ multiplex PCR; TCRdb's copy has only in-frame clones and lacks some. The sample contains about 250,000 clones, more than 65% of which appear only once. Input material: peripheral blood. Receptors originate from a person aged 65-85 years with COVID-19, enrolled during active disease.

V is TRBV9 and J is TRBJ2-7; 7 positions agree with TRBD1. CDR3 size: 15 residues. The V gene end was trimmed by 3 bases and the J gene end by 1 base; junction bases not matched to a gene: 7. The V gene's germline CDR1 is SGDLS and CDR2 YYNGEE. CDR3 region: CASSGRQGESYEQYF. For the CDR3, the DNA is TGTGCCAGCAGCGGACGACAGGGTGAATCCTACGAGCAGTACTTC.

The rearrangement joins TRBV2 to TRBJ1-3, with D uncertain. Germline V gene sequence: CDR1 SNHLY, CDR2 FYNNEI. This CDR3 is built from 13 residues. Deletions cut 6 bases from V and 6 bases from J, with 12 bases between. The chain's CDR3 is CASRLEMINTIYF. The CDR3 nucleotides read TGTGCCAGCAGGTTGGAGATGATAAACACCATATATTTT.

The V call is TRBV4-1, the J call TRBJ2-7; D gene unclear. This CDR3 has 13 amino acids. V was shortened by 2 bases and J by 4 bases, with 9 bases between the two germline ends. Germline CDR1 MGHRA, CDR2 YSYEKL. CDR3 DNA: TGCGCCAGCAGCCAATTACAGCTATACGAGCAGTACTTC. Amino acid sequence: CASSQLQLYEQYF.

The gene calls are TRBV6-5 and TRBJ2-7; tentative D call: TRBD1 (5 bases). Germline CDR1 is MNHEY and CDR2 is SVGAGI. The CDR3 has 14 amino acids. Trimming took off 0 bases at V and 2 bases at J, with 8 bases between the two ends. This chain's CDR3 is CASSYSDRAYEQYF. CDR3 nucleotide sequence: TGTGCCAGCAGTTACTCTGACAGAGCCTACGAGCAGTACTTC.

The CDR3 protein is CASSYTPLGEAFF. CDR3 sequence (DNA): TGTGCCAGCAGCTATACGCCTCTCGGGGAGGCTTTCTTT. This chain uses TRBV27 with TRBJ1-1; the D is unclear. Germline-derived CDR1 and CDR2 are MNHEY and SMNVEV (reference sequence). Deletions cut 6 bases from V and 11 bases from J, with 19 bases between. This CDR3 has 13 amino acids.

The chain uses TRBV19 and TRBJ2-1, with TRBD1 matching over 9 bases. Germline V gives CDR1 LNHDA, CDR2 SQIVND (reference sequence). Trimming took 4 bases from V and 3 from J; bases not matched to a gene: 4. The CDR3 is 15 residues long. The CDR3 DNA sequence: TGTGCCAGTAGTACCGGGACAGGGAGCTACAATGAGCAGTTCTTC. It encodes CASSTGTGSYNEQFF.

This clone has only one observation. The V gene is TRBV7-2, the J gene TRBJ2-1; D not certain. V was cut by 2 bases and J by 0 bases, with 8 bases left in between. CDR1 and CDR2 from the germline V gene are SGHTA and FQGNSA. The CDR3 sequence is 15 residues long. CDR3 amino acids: CASSLPESSYNEQFF. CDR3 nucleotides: TGTGCCAGCAGCTTACCGGAGAGCTCCTACAATGAGCAGTTCTTC.

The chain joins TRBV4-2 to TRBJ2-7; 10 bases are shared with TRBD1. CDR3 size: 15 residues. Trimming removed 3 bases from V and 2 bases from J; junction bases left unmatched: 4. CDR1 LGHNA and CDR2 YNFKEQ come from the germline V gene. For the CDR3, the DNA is TGTGCCAGCAGCCAGGGGGGACAGGGGACCTACGAGCAGTACTTC. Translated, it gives CASSQGGQGTYEQYF.

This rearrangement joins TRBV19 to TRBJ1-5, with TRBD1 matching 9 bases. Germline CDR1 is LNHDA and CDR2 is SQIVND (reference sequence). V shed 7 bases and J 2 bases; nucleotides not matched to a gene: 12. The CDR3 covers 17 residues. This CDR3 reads CASTPGTGNGGNQPQHF. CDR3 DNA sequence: TGTGCCAGTACCCCCGGGACAGGGAATGGGGGCAATCAGCCCCAGCATTTT.

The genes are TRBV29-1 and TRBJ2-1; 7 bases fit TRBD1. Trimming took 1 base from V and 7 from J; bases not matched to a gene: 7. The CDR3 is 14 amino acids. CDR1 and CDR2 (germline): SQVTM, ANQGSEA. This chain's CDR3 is CSVEGKGQVNEQFF. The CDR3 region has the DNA TGCAGCGTTGAAGGCAAAGGACAGGTAAATGAGCAGTTCTTC.

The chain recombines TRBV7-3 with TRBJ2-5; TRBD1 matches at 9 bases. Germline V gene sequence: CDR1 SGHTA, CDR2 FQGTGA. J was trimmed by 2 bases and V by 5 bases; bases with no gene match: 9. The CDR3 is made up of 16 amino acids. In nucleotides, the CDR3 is TGTGCCAGCAGCCAGGGGGGAGGGACAGGGCAAGAGACCCAGTACTTC. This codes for CASSQGGGTGQETQYF.

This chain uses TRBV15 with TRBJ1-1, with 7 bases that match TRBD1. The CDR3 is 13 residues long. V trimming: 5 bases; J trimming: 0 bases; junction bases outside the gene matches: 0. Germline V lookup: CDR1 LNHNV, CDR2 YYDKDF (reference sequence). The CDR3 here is CATSGTVNTEAFF. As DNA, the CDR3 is TGTGCCACCAGCGGGACAGTGAACACTGAAGCTTTCTTT.

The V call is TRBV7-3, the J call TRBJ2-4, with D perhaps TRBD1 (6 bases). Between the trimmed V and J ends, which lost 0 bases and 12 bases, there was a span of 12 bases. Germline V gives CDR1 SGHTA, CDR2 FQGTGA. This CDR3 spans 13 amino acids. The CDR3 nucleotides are TGTGCCAGCAGCTTAACTCTCCAGGGGACTCAGTACTTC. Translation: CASSLTLQGTQYF.

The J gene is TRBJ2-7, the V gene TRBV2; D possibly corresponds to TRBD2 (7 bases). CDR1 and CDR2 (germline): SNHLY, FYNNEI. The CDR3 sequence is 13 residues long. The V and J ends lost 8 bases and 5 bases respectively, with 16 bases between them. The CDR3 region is CASRGAGSNEQYF. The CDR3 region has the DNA TGTGCCAGCCGGGGGGCAGGGAGTAACGAGCAGTACTTC.

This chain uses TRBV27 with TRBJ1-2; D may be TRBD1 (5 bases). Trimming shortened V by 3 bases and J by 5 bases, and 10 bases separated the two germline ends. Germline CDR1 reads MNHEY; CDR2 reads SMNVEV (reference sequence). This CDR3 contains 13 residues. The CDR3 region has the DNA TGTGCCAGCAGTTTTTCAGGGTTGTATGGCTACACCTTC. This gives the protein CASSFSGLYGYTF.

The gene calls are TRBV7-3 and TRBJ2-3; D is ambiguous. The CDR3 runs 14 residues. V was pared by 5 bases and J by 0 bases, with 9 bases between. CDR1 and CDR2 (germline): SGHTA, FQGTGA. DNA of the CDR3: TGTGCCAGCAGCCCGAGTAGTAGCACAGATACGCAGTATTTT. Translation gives CASSPSSSTDTQYF.

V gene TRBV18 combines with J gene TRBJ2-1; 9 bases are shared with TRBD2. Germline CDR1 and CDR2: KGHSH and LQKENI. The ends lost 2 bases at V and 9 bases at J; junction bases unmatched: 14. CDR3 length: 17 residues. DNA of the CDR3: TGTGCCAGCTCACCAGTTCGTCTGGCGGGGGGGCTTAGTGAGCAGTTCTTC. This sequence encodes CASSPVRLAGGLSEQFF.

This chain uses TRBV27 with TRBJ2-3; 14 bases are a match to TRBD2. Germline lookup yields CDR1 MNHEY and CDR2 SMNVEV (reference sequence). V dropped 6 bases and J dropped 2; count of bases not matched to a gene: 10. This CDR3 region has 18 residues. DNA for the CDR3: TGTGCCAGCAGAAGGGGACTAGCGGGAGATGTAATCACAGATACGCAGTATTTT. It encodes CASRRGLAGDVITDTQYF.

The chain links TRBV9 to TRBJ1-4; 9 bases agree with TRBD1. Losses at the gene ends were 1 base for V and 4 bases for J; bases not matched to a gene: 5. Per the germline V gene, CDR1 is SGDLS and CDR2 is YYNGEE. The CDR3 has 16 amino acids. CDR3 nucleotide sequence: TGTGCCAGCAGCGTATTCCCGGGACAGGGTAATGAAAAACTGTTTTTT. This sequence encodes CASSVFPGQGNEKLFF.

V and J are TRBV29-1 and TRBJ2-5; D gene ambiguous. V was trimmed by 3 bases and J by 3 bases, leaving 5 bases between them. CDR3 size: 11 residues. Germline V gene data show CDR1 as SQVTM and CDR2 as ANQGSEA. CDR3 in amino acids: CSVESKETQYF. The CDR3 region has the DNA TGCAGCGTTGAGAGCAAAGAGACCCAGTACTTC. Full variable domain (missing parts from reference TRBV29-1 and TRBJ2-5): SAVISQKPSRDICQRGTSLTIQCQVDSQVTMMFWYRQQPGQSLTLIATANQGSEATYESGFVIDKFPISRPNLTFSTLTVSNMSPEDSSIYLCSVESKETQYFGPGTRLLVL.

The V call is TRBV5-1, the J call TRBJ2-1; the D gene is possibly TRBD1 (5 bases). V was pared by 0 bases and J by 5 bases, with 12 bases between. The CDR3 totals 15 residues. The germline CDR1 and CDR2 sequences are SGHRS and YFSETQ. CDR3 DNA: TGCGCCAGCAGCTTGGTGCAGGGAACGAACAATGAGCAGTTCTTC. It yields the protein CASSLVQGTNNEQFF.

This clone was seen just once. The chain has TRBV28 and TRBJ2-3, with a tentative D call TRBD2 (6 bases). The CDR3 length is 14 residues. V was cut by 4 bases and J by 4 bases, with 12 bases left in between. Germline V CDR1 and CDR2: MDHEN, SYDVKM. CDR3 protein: CASSSSGTSDTQYF. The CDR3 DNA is TGTGCCAGCAGTTCCTCCGGGACTTCAGATACGCAGTATTTT.

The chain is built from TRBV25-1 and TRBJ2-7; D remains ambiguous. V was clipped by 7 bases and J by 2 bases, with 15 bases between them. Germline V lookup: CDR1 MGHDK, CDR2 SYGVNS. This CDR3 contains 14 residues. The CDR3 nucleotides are TGTGCCAGCACCCGAGGAGTCCCCCCCTACGAGCAGTACTTC. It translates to CASTRGVPPYEQYF.

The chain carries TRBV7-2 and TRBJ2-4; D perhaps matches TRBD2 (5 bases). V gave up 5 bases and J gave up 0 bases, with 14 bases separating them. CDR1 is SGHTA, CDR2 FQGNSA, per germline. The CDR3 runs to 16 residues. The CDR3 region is CASSPDYVLAKNIQYF. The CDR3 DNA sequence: TGTGCCAGCAGCCCCGACTACGTGTTAGCCAAAAACATTCAGTACTTC.

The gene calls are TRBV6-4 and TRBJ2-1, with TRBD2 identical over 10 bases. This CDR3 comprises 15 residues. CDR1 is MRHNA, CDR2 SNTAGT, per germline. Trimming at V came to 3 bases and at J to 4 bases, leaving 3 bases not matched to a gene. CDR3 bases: TGTGCCAGCAGTGAACTAGCGGGGACTTACAATGAGCAGTTCTTC. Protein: CASSELAGTYNEQFF.